This TCR beta chain was recovered during a study of T cell repertoires in cytomegalovirus infection. About the research overall: In public TCR beta signatures, there were indications of both CMV infection and matching HLA type.

Using its own MiXCR run on the reads, TCRdb lists one record per CDR3 protein. The repertoire holds roughly 190,000 distinct CDR3 sequences, with 7.5% to 10% as singletons. This clonotype appeared many times. Its antigen is unknown. Findings and caveats of the study: HLA-C-restricted CMV clonotypes gave the most frequent clonotype in two of eight donors. Public TCR beta family frequency separated CMV-and-HLA carriers, including in an independent cohort.

The sample was PBMCs. This receptor was taken from a human donor in good health (CMV status not recorded). Some clones in this sample may be carry-over from other donors' samples.

The CDR3 is CASSPQWDTQYF. DNA of the CDR3: TGTGCCAGCAGTCCGCAGTGGGATACGCAGTATTTT. V and J are TRBV12-3 or TRBV12-4 and TRBJ2-3; D remains ambiguous. Trimming left V 5 bases short and J 6 bases short, with 9 bases between. CDR3 length equals 12 residues.